This T cell receptor (beta chain) was recovered during a study of blood T cells in healthy people across ages. This clonotype was found once. Its antigen is as yet unknown. Alongside a J-beta primer mix, a sample-barcoded 5' primer served in a second PCR lasting about 7 to 12 cycles. TCRdb reprocessed the 5' RACE reads via MiXCR and lists one record per CDR3 protein. Of some 900,000 distinct CDR3 sequences listed, about 48% are singletons. This CDR3 region has 15 residues. The trim removed 4 bases at V and 3 bases at J, leaving 7 bases unmatched. From germline, CDR1 is SEHNR and CDR2 FQNEAQ (reference sequence). General observations from the study: Among long-lived donors, naive CD4+ cells were more numerous and diversity higher than in aged donors.

The study recruited healthy Caucasian donors from Russia who were aged about 6 to 95. Donors each provided about 9.5 milliliters of peripheral blood. Isolation recovered at least 7 million PBMCs from every sample. The TCR originated in a man aged 30-40 years in good health. The source material was blood. The rearrangement links TRBV7-9 to TRBJ1-2; 8 positions agree with TRBD1. CDR3 in amino acids: CASSWPGTGDYGYTF. CDR3 bases: TGTGCCAGCAGCTGGCCCGGGACAGGTGACTATGGCTACACCTTC.